This is a list of T cell receptor beta chains from one sample in a study of CXCR3-negative and CXCR3-positive naive CD8 T cells. TCRdb derives one entry per CDR3 protein from the 5' RACE reads, leaving out DNA. This table lists fewer than 65,000 distinct CDR3 sequences. Source material: naive CXCR3+ CD8+ T cells from blood. The receptors shown here come from a human donor in good health. Some clones in this sample may be carry-over from other donors' samples. CDR3s include the opening cysteine and the closing phenylalanine or tryptophan. The order of the fields is CDR3 protein, J gene, V gene, CDR3 length.

CDR3aa: CASSLDPGGSWEQFF
j_gene: TRBJ2-1
v_gene: TRBV27
len: 15

CDR3aa: CASNTYPDNEQFF
j_gene: TRBJ2-1
v_gene: TRBV2
len: 13

CDR3aa: CASSHRGTTGTDTQYF
j_gene: TRBJ2-3
v_gene: TRBV6-2/TRBV6-3
len: 16

CDR3aa: CASSLDRQEETQYF
j_gene: TRBJ2-5
v_gene: TRBV5-1
len: 14

CDR3aa: CASSRTSAGNEQFF
j_gene: TRBJ2-1
v_gene: TRBV7-9
len: 14

CDR3aa: CASSWGGPDTQYF
j_gene: TRBJ2-3
v_gene: TRBV7-2
len: 13

CDR3aa: CASSLVQGADEQFF
j_gene: TRBJ2-1
v_gene: TRBV5-1
len: 14

CDR3aa: CASSEVSVDTQYF
j_gene: TRBJ2-3
v_gene: TRBV6-1
len: 13

CDR3aa: CASSGGQGFDEQYF
j_gene: TRBJ2-7
v_gene: TRBV2
len: 14

CDR3aa: CASSLSYTDTQYF
j_gene: TRBJ2-3
v_gene: TRBV12-3/TRBV12-4
len: 13

CDR3aa: CTVGLAGFNEQFF
j_gene: TRBJ2-1
v_gene: TRBV29-1
len: 13

CDR3aa: CASSYPGRGRDTGELFF
j_gene: TRBJ2-2
v_gene: TRBV6-2/TRBV6-3
len: 17

CDR3aa: CASSRSPDNEQFF
j_gene: TRBJ2-1
v_gene: TRBV3-1
len: 13

CDR3aa: CASSLQYGANVLTF
j_gene: TRBJ2-6
v_gene: TRBV7-9
len: 14

CDR3aa: CASRGFGHGGWETQYF
j_gene: TRBJ2-5
v_gene: TRBV25-1
len: 16

CDR3aa: CASSLGLSNTGELFF
j_gene: TRBJ2-2
v_gene: TRBV13
len: 15

CDR3aa: CATSPGGTYEQYF
j_gene: TRBJ2-7
v_gene: TRBV15
len: 13

CDR3aa: CASSPLAGLSTDTQYF
j_gene: TRBJ2-3
v_gene: TRBV27
len: 16

CDR3aa: CAISELWTGDNNEQFF
j_gene: TRBJ2-1
v_gene: TRBV10-3
len: 16

CDR3aa: CASSLSRARTDTQYF
j_gene: TRBJ2-3
v_gene: TRBV7-7
len: 15

CDR3aa: CASSYAVRGGGEQFF
j_gene: TRBJ2-1
v_gene: TRBV6-2/TRBV6-3
len: 15

CDR3aa: CASSLTTEANYGYTF
j_gene: TRBJ1-2
v_gene: TRBV7-9
len: 15

CDR3aa: CSGTGESSYEQYF
j_gene: TRBJ2-7
v_gene: TRBV29-1
len: 13

CDR3aa: CATSLVYNEQFF
j_gene: TRBJ2-1
v_gene: TRBV6-2/TRBV6-3
len: 12

CDR3aa: CASSPRDRGYGYTF
j_gene: TRBJ1-2
v_gene: TRBV27
len: 14

CDR3aa: CSVEGGGDVSYNEQFF
j_gene: TRBJ2-1
v_gene: TRBV29-1
len: 16

CDR3aa: CASSLVGVRNTGELFF
j_gene: TRBJ2-2
v_gene: TRBV12-3/TRBV12-4
len: 16

CDR3aa: CASSRFATEGLSNYEQYF
j_gene: TRBJ2-7
v_gene: TRBV11-2
len: 18

CDR3aa: CASSLGSGDTDTQYF
j_gene: TRBJ2-3
v_gene: TRBV7-8
len: 15

CDR3aa: CAISDGGASTEAFF
j_gene: TRBJ1-1
v_gene: TRBV10-3
len: 14

CDR3aa: CASSTRLVAEYSYNEQFF
j_gene: TRBJ2-1
v_gene: TRBV28
len: 18

CDR3aa: CSVETAGELFF
j_gene: TRBJ2-2
v_gene: TRBV29-1
len: 11

CDR3aa: CASSQEYALAGPQETQYF
j_gene: TRBJ2-5
v_gene: TRBV3-1
len: 18

CDR3aa: CASGNGGIDEQYF
j_gene: TRBJ2-7
v_gene: TRBV7-9
len: 13

CDR3aa: CASSQGNQPQHF
j_gene: TRBJ1-5
v_gene: TRBV4-2
len: 12

CDR3aa: CASSLERGGLDEQFF
j_gene: TRBJ2-1
v_gene: TRBV11-3
len: 15

CDR3aa: CASSGQGFDEQYF
j_gene: TRBJ2-7
v_gene: TRBV19
len: 13

CDR3aa: CASSLQETGYPSTDTQYF
j_gene: TRBJ2-3
v_gene: TRBV7-8
len: 18

CDR3aa: CASSYGDMGAENTGELFF
j_gene: TRBJ2-2
v_gene: TRBV6-5
len: 18

CDR3aa: CAVRDRLRDTQYF
j_gene: TRBJ2-3
v_gene: TRBV2
len: 13

CDR3aa: CASSIAGELFF
j_gene: TRBJ2-2
v_gene: TRBV6-2/TRBV6-3
len: 11

CDR3aa: CASSEGQTGHTDTQYF
j_gene: TRBJ2-3
v_gene: TRBV2
len: 16

CDR3aa: CASSLVGLAGDAYNEQFF
j_gene: TRBJ2-1
v_gene: TRBV7-2
len: 18

CDR3aa: CASSYSPGTGFEQYF
j_gene: TRBJ2-7
v_gene: TRBV5-1
len: 15